Below are 29 T cell receptor beta chains sequenced from a single sample in a study of T cell changes during pregnancy in multiple sclerosis. Produced via immunoSEQ multiplex PCR; TCRdb's table is partial and in-frame only. The profile shows around 55,000 clones, 85% to 95% of them singletons. Source: CD8+ T cells from peripheral blood mononuclear cells, taken in the second trimester of pregnancy. These receptors originate from a female donor with multiple sclerosis, enrolled in a pregnancy study.

The rearrangement joins TRBV10-3 to TRBJ2-7; 11 nucleotides match TRBD1. J was trimmed by 4 bases and V by 5 bases; bases with no gene match: 4. The CDR3 runs 14 residues. The V gene's germline CDR1 is ENHRY and CDR2 SYGVKD. CDR3 sequence reads: CAISPDRGPYEQYF. For the CDR3, the DNA is TGTGCCATCAGTCCGGACAGGGGGCCGTACGAGCAGTACTTC.

The chain joins TRBV4-2 to TRBJ2-7; 7 bases agree with TRBD2. Germline-derived CDR1 and CDR2 are LGHNA and YNFKEQ. The CDR3 runs to 14 residues. V shed 9 bases, J shed 5 bases, and the junction held 13 bases outside the gene matches. DNA of the CDR3: TGTGCCAGGATTTTCTCGGCGGGAGAAGACGAGCAGTACTTC. Its translation: CARIFSAGEDEQYF.

This chain joins TRBV7-9 and TRBJ2-7, with 8 bases lining up with TRBD1. The CDR3 covers 13 residues. Trimming took 1 base from V and 7 from J; bases not matched to a gene: 3. Germline CDR1 and CDR2: SEHNR and FQNEAQ (reference sequence). CDR3 in amino acids: CASSLDRGFEQYF. CDR3 bases: TGTGCCAGCAGCTTAGACAGGGGGTTTGAGCAGTACTTC. The whole variable domain, filled in from reference TRBV7-9 and TRBJ2-7, reads DTGVSQNPRHKITKRGQNVTFRCDPISEHNRLYWYRQTLGQGPEFLTYFQNEAQLEKSRLLSDRFSAERPKGSFSTLEIQRTEQGDSAMYLCASSLDRGFEQYFGPGTRLTVT.

This clone was seen once. This chain links TRBV4-2 with TRBJ2-7; TRBD2 agrees at 14 bases. Germline CDR1 and CDR2: LGHNA and YNFKEQ. The trim removed 3 bases at V and 7 bases at J, leaving 23 bases unmatched. The CDR3 runs to 21 residues. The CDR3 region is CASSHLISGTSGSERPWEQYF. The CDR3 region has the DNA TGTGCCAGCAGCCACCTCATTTCCGGGACTAGCGGGAGTGAACGTCCGTGGGAGCAGTACTTC.

The rearrangement links TRBV7-2 to TRBJ1-4; unclear D gene. Trimming removed 1 base from V and 5 bases from J, with 5 bases in between. The CDR3 length is 13 residues. Per the germline V gene, CDR1 is SGHTA and CDR2 is FQGNSA. As DNA, the CDR3 is TGTGCCAGCAGCTTAGGGGCGAATGAAAAACTGTTTTTT. Its translation is CASSLGANEKLFF.

This sequence joins TRBV4-1 and TRBJ1-2; TRBD1 aligns across 7 bases. Germline V gene data show CDR1 as MGHRA and CDR2 as YSYEKL. The ends lost 0 bases at V and 1 base at J; junction bases unmatched: 2. This CDR3 region has 15 residues. The DNA for the CDR3 is TGCGCCAGCAGCCAAGAACAGGGGATTAACTATGGCTACACCTTC. It yields the protein CASSQEQGINYGYTF.

This rearrangement joins TRBV4-1 to TRBJ2-7, with no clear D. The V end lost 3 bases, the J end lost 4 bases, and 13 bases lay between the germline ends. This CDR3 spans 14 amino acids. Germline V gene data show CDR1 as MGHRA and CDR2 as YSYEKL. Written as DNA, the CDR3 is TGCGCCAGCAGCCACAGGATCGAGTGGTACGAGCAGTACTTC. Residues: CASSHRIEWYEQYF.

The sample holds a few counts of this clone. The V call is TRBV27, the J call TRBJ1-5; D not resolved. This CDR3 is built from 13 residues. Germline CDR1 reads MNHEY; CDR2 reads SMNVEV (reference sequence). V lost 8 bases and J 7 bases, leaving 15 bases between the germline ends. CDR3 protein: CASGSANGQPQHF. The CDR3 DNA sequence: TGTGCCAGCGGGTCAGCTAACGGGCAGCCCCAGCATTTT.

The chain combines TRBV19 with TRBJ1-2; D is possibly TRBD1 (6 bases). Trimming removed 5 bases at V and 8 bases at J, with 15 bases between. The CDR3 is made up of 13 amino acids. Per germline, CDR1 LNHDA and CDR2 SQIVND (reference sequence). CDR3 nucleotides: TGTGCCAGTAGTGTCCGGGGGGCTGGAGGCTACACCTTC. Its translation: CASSVRGAGGYTF.

J is TRBJ2-7 and V is TRBV6-5, with 8 nucleotides matching TRBD1. The CDR3 length is 14 residues. The germline CDR1 and CDR2 sequences are MNHEY and SVGAGI. V shed 4 bases, J shed 3 bases, and the junction held 5 bases outside the gene matches. The CDR3 nucleotides are TGTGCCAGCAGTTTGACAGGGGTAATCTACGAGCAGTACTTC. Translating it yields CASSLTGVIYEQYF.

V is TRBV7-9 and J is TRBJ1-2; 7 nucleotides align to TRBD1. This CDR3 is 15 amino acids long. CDR1 and CDR2 (germline): SEHNR, FQNEAQ (reference sequence). The V segment lost 5 bases and the J segment 4 bases; nucleotides outside the gene matches: 10. For the CDR3, the DNA is TGTGCCAGCAGCCGAGGGACAGTCAATCTCTATGGCTACACCTTC. Its translation is CASSRGTVNLYGYTF.

As DNA, the CDR3 is TGTGCCAGCAGCCCGGGGCTAGCGGGAGGCGGGGCCGGGGAGCTGTTTTTT. As protein: CASSPGLAGGGAGELFF. This chain connects TRBV7-6 to TRBJ2-2; 11 bases are a match to TRBD2. CDR3 size: 17 residues. Trimming at V came to 5 bases and at J to 6 bases, leaving 11 bases not matched to a gene. CDR1 and CDR2 from the germline V gene are SGHVS and FNYEAQ.

The CDR3: CASSLEWGVSDDYTF. For the CDR3, the DNA is TGCGCCAGCAGCTTGGAGTGGGGGGTGTCAGATGACTACACCTTC. The chain links TRBV5-1 to TRBJ1-2; D may be TRBD1 (5 bases). V dropped 0 bases and J dropped 10 bases, with 19 bases sitting between them. The CDR3 is 15 residues long. Germline V gene data show CDR1 as SGHRS and CDR2 as YFSETQ.

The J gene is TRBJ1-2, the V gene TRBV2; a weak D match, TRBD1 (5 bases). V was cut by 7 bases and J by 6 bases, with 18 bases left in between. CDR1 is SNHLY and CDR2 is FYNNEI in the germline V gene. The CDR3 is 14 amino acids. The CDR3 nucleotides read TGTGCCAGCACCCCAGCGAGGGGCGGGGATGGCTACACCTTC. Its protein product is CASTPARGGDGYTF.

The V gene is TRBV9, the J gene TRBJ2-1, with TRBD2 identical over 11 bases. The CDR3 length is 16 residues. Germline loops: CDR1 SGDLS, CDR2 YYNGEE. V lost 0 bases to trimming and J lost 2 bases; unmatched junction nucleotides: 1. The CDR3 protein is CASSVVAGGTYNEQFF. The CDR3 DNA follows: TGTGCCAGCAGCGTAGTAGCGGGGGGGACCTACAATGAGCAGTTCTTC.

This sequence joins TRBV14 and TRBJ1-2; TRBD1 is a possible D gene (5 bases). The CDR3 contains 15 residues. The V gene's germline CDR1 is SGHDN and CDR2 FVKESK. Trimming removed 0 bases at V and 7 bases at J, with 15 bases between. Here the CDR3 DNA reads TGTGCCAGCAGCCAAGATCTAGAGACAGCACTTGGCTACACCTTC. Its protein product is CASSQDLETALGYTF.

This sequence joins TRBV2 and TRBJ2-2, with 8 bases aligning to TRBD2. V gave up 10 bases and J gave up 6 bases; unmatched junction bases: 16. CDR1 and CDR2 (germline): SNHLY, FYNNEI. The CDR3 spans 16 residues. CDR3 in amino acids: CAIGIVGSGGSGELFF. The CDR3 DNA reads as TGTGCCATCGGGATAGTCGGAAGCGGGGGTTCCGGGGAGCTGTTTTTT. Variable domain in full (rest from reference TRBV2 and TRBJ2-2): EPEVTQTPSHQVTQMGQEVILRCVPISNHLYFYWYRQILGQKVEFLVSFYNNEISEKSEIFDDQFSVERPDGSNFTLKIRSTKLEDSAMYFCAIGIVGSGGSGELFFGEGSRLTVL.

The chain joins TRBV18 to TRBJ1-4; D gene unclear. The CDR3 length is 16 residues. Germline V CDR1 and CDR2: KGHSH, LQKENI. Trimming shortened V by 2 bases and J by 4 bases, and 14 bases separated the two germline ends. The CDR3, as DNA: TGTGCCAGCTCACCAGAACCGGTGAGGAGTAATGAAAAACTGTTTTTT. Its protein product is CASSPEPVRSNEKLFF.

The chain is built from TRBV11-2 and TRBJ2-2; D perhaps matches TRBD1 (6 bases). This CDR3 comprises 17 residues. CDR1 SGHAT and CDR2 FQNNGV come from the germline V gene. V was pared by 5 bases and J by 4 bases, with 20 bases between. CDR3 sequence reads: CASSTADRTRSTGELFF. DNA for the CDR3: TGTGCCAGCAGCACGGCAGACAGGACCAGATCCACCGGGGAGCTGTTTTTT.

The chain joins TRBV29-1 to TRBJ2-1; 9 nucleotides agree with TRBD2. The V segment lost 7 bases and the J segment 8 bases; nucleotides outside the gene matches: 18. The CDR3 spans 16 residues. Germline CDR1 and CDR2: SQVTM and ANQGSEA. The CDR3 DNA reads as TGCAGCGCCCCATGGGTAGCGGGGGCCCGGTTGGATGAGCAGTTCTTC. Translated: CSAPWVAGARLDEQFF.

The rearrangement joins TRBV7-6 to TRBJ2-3, with D possibly being TRBD1 (6 bases). The germline CDR1 and CDR2 sequences are SGHVS and FNYEAQ. The CDR3 totals 17 residues. Trimming took 6 bases from V and 2 from J, leaving 21 bases between them. The CDR3 region is CASSHRPRDTLTDTQYF. The CDR3 bases are TGTGCCAGCAGTCACCGCCCCCGGGACACTCTCACAGATACGCAGTATTTT.

The CDR3 DNA is TGCGCCAGCAGCCAAGATCGCGCGGGGGCGTACAATGAGCAGTTCTTC. It encodes CASSQDRAGAYNEQFF. The V and J genes are TRBV4-3 and TRBJ2-1, with D tentatively TRBD2 (7 bases). The CDR3 runs 16 residues. From germline, CDR1 is LGHNA and CDR2 YSLEER. With 0 bases removed from V and 4 bases from J, the gap between germline ends came to 13 bases.

The rearrangement uses TRBV4-2 and TRBJ1-2; D is undetermined. The CDR3 is made up of 15 amino acids. CDR1 and CDR2 from the germline V gene are LGHNA and YNFKEQ. Trimming cost V 4 bases and J 1 base, with 13 bases left between them. The CDR3 sequence is CASSPDRGFNYGYTF. The CDR3 DNA sequence: TGTGCCAGCAGCCCCGACCGGGGTTTTAACTATGGCTACACCTTC.

The chain employs TRBV5-8 and TRBJ1-5; D is uncertain. V lost 4 bases, J lost 0 bases, and 11 bases lay in between. The CDR3 has 15 residues. Germline loops: CDR1 SGHTS, CDR2 YDEGEE. CDR3 amino acids: CASSAYSDSNQPQHF. CDR3 DNA sequence: TGTGCCAGCAGCGCCTACAGTGATAGCAATCAGCCCCAGCATTTT. The full variable domain, rest sourced from reference TRBV5-8 and TRBJ1-5, is EAGVTQSPTHLIKTRGQQATLRCSPISGHTSVYWYQQALGLGLQFLLWYDEGEERNRGNFPPRFSGRQFPNYSSELNVNALELEDSALYLCASSAYSDSNQPQHFGDGTRLSIL.

This chain connects TRBV2 to TRBJ2-5; TRBD1 is a possible D gene (6 bases). This CDR3 has 15 amino acids. Trimming removed 7 bases at V and 6 bases at J, with 21 bases between. The V gene's germline CDR1 is SNHLY and CDR2 FYNNEI. CDR3 nucleotides: TGTGCCAGCATCCAAGGGGACCTAGGGGGAAAGACCCAGTACTTC. Protein product: CASIQGDLGGKTQYF.

The chain employs TRBV5-4 and TRBJ2-2; 8 nucleotides align to TRBD1. The V and J ends lost 4 bases and 3 bases, in that order; junction bases with no gene match: 2. CDR1 and CDR2 (germline): SGHNT, YYREEE (reference sequence). CDR3 size: 14 residues. DNA of the CDR3: TGTGCCAGCAGCCGGACAGGGCACACCGGGGAGCTGTTTTTT. It specifies CASSRTGHTGELFF.

This chain uses TRBV2 with TRBJ1-5, with 7 bases that match TRBD1. The CDR3 contains 16 residues. CDR1 is SNHLY, CDR2 FYNNEI, per germline. V was pared by 2 bases and J by 3 bases, with 7 bases of the junction left unmatched. CDR3 in amino acids: CASSELAGGFNQPQHF. DNA for the CDR3: TGTGCCAGCAGTGAATTAGCAGGGGGTTTCAATCAGCCCCAGCATTTT.

The CDR3 loop reads CASSPVSGSYYNEQFF. In DNA, the CDR3 is TGTGCCAGTAGTCCCGTCAGCGGGTCTTACTACAATGAGCAGTTCTTC. The J gene is TRBJ2-1, the V gene TRBV19, with a weak D call TRBD2 (6 bases). Trimming took off 5 bases at V and 3 bases at J, with 17 bases between the two ends. CDR1 and CDR2 from the germline V gene are LNHDA and SQIVND (reference sequence). The CDR3 has 16 residues.

V gene TRBV27 combines with J gene TRBJ1-2; 7 nucleotides match TRBD1. With V trimmed by 3 bases and J by 4 bases, 20 bases remained unmatched. CDR3 length: 19 residues. The V gene's germline CDR1 is MNHEY and CDR2 SMNVEV (reference sequence). The CDR3 loop is CASSFLGGARQGEGYGYTF. The DNA for the CDR3 is TGTGCCAGCAGTTTCTTAGGGGGCGCTCGACAGGGCGAGGGCTATGGCTACACCTTC.